This TCR beta chain was identified in a study of cytomegalovirus exposure and HLA in healthy donors (dated by TCRdb to about 2017). For context, the study as a whole: In an earlier analysis of 587 of the donors, 250 to 350 Gb of sequence data and 100 million or so unique TCR beta sequences from roughly 180 million T cells were reported. HLA typing covered class I and class II loci at four-digit resolution. Besides the first cohort of 666 subjects, a separate validation cohort made up of 95 to 150 different subjects was used. To predict cytomegalovirus infection status, the study brought together high-throughput TCR immunosequencing, statistical association of individual TCRs with disease status, and machine learning. A later genetic analysis used genome-wide SNP genotypes for about 60% of the roughly 700 donors, treating that subset as a discovery cohort. On average, around 200,000 unique TCR beta nucleotide sequences were sequenced per donor among about 400 genotyped donors of the cohort, with around 19% of those sequences being non-productive. Every repertoire in the discovery cohort had been generated on one and the same sequencing platform. To study patterns of TCR occurrence, a later analysis re-analyzed previously published TCR beta repertoires from around 660 donors and added high-resolution HLA genotyping. The study aimed to test whether cataloging public T cell receptors could reveal signatures of past pathogen exposure. Using immunosequencing, the study profiled T cell repertoires from 550 to 750 subjects and related those repertoires to cytomegalovirus serostatus. Roughly 300 gigabases of sequencing data and around 85 million unique TCR sequences made up an early release that covered under 750 HLA-typed donors. Rather than using new phenotypic data, the later analysis identified candidate immune exposures from TCR beta sequences and from how often those sequences occurred across donors. Five DR-DQ haplotypes were treated as single units for association and clustering because of strong linkage in the cohort. The genetic ancestry cluster associated with self-reported Caucasian donors included 80% to 90% of the roughly 400 genotyped donors. In an earlier analysis of roughly 540 of the donors, high-throughput TCR beta sequencing was used to judge whether each TCR beta V gene segment behaved as functional or pseudogenic. Typing coverage differed by locus: A, B, C, DRB1 and DQB1 were typed in roughly 629-630 donors, DQA1 in about 500, DPA1 in roughly 590, and DPB1 in around 440. Donor age, sex, ethnicity and CMV serostatus were collected together with the repertoire data.

Per the germline V gene, MDHEN is the CDR1 and SYDVKM is the CDR2. The CDR3 measures 19 amino acids from cysteine to phenylalanine. Only the CDR3 portion is preserved as DNA: 57 bases, with reading frame beginning at the first base. V ends up 5 bases short and J 0 bases short, with an unmatched junction base count of 15. In total, 630 or so healthy bone marrow donors made up the cohort. At the time of sampling, every cohort member was nominally healthy, though immune exposures that went unrecorded were likely present. The donor was CMV seronegative and was included in the group of a few hundred seronegative cohort members. Each donor provided a peripheral blood sample, and peripheral blood mononuclear cells were used for TCR beta sequencing. The Qiagen DNeasy Blood Extraction Kit was used to extract genomic DNA from the blood cell samples. What the study reported, not specific to this receptor: Most TCR sequences were observed very rarely across donors, whereas some public TCRs were present in many individuals. In both the original and validation cohorts, the classifier was reported to diagnose cytomegalovirus status with high specificity and sensitivity. Only TCR beta chains were sequenced in this cohort, and the absence of alpha or paired-chain data limited detectable features. Correlated functional status among segregating V segments might be attributable to linkage disequilibrium, but an unknown experimental factor could not be ruled out. A later analysis associated roughly 17,000 TCR beta sequences with specific HLA alleles at a false discovery rate of 0.05. Some IMGT-functional V segments, including TRBV6-2 and TRBV6-3, could not be distinguished by the 87-base-pair reads and were therefore excluded. The sequencing pipeline was judged likely to have produced a cluster of highly shared sequence variants as a technical artifact. In a later analysis, the rate of TCR association differed among HLA loci, with DRB1 alleles having the most associated TCRs and HLA-C alleles having the fewest. The earlier analysis of approximately 560 of the donors excluded 15 to 20 rarely observed V segments, including chromosome 9 orphons, because counts were too low. Compared with the 666-donor mean, donors in an Asian-associated ancestry cluster had fewer N-insertions in productive TCRs, according to a later genetic analysis. The only immune exposure information available for the cohort was CMV serostatus. In an earlier analysis of around 600 of the donors, most TCR beta V segments were observed in productive rearrangements about 87% or about 30% of the time, broadly matching IMGT annotations. When HLA alleles, especially DR and DQ, strongly co-occurred, attributing TCR associations to individual alleles was difficult. The presence/absence analyses assumed that sequencing depth was roughly uniform across donors, and that assumption may not be true. A later analysis reported that several top co-occurrence clusters appeared linked to parvovirus B19, influenza, CMV and Epstein-Barr virus. In vitro tests confirmed that a few of the cytomegalovirus-associated TCR beta chains recognize cytomegalovirus antigens. The authors suggested that the approach could potentially be generalized to other disease states and immunological phenotypes. Compared with equally common non-associated chains, HLA-associated TCR beta chains in a later analysis were more clonally expanded and had lower generation probabilities. Because some donors lacked HLA typing at each locus, the association tests relied only on the typed subset. An association between a missense DCLRE1C variant and V-gene and J-gene trimming of TCR beta chains was found in a later genetic analysis and replicated in an independent cohort. A further reported finding was that TCR beta sequences accurately predicted the HLA-A and HLA-B alleles for most subjects in the first cohort. A later analysis found that most CMV-associated TCR beta chains appeared HLA-restricted, with HLA associations seemingly driven largely by CMV exposure. In the study, 150 to 200 TCR beta chains were listed as associated with cytomegalovirus.

The library was generated by the immunoSEQ multiplex PCR assay. For the multiplex PCR, a mixture combining 60 forward primers for TCR Vbeta segments and 13 reverse primers for TCR Jbeta segments was used. The CDR3 region of rearranged TCR beta genes was amplified from genomic DNA by a multiplex PCR assay. The amplified TCR beta libraries were sequenced on the Illumina HiSeq System as 87-base-pair reads. In the source study's methods: A later analysis counted around 72 million unique TCR beta chains across the 700 or so repertoires, and around 12 million of these chains were shared by at least two donors. Raw reads were error-corrected and collapsed into unique sequences with a nearest-neighbor algorithm that merged closely related sequences to remove PCR and sequencing errors. To assign V, D and J gene segments, CDR3 sequences were aligned to IMGT reference sequences. For a sequence to be retained, at least a six-nucleotide match to both a V gene segment and a J gene segment was required. A rearrangement was called productive if the CDR3 had no stop codons and remained in frame with V and J, and every other rearrangement was called non-productive. CDR3 was defined according to IMGT convention as the region running from the second conserved V-encoded cysteine to the conserved J-encoded phenylalanine. In an earlier analysis of more than 550 of the donors, sequences lacking an unambiguous match to a single V gene segment were excluded. In an earlier analysis of approximately 590 of the donors, V segments were called functional above 56.7% productive rearrangements and were called segregating when the between-donor standard deviation exceeded 5%. A statistical classification framework was built for diagnosing cytomegalovirus status from the catalog of TCR beta chain sequences. In a later analysis, V and J genes were assigned by comparing TCR nucleotide sequences against IMGT/GENE-DB human TR gene sequences. The TCRdist pipeline was used in a later analysis to assign CDR3 sequences and most-parsimonious VDJ recombination scenarios. In a later analysis, each TCR beta chain was defined by its CDR3 amino acid sequence together with its V-gene family, and reads lacking a unique V-gene family were excluded. A later analysis removed several hundred highly shared, low-generation-probability nucleotide sequences to deal with suspected cross-contamination and a sequencing artifact. In a later analysis, a clonal expansion index was calculated for each public chain from normalized within-repertoire ranks of inferred template counts. Generation probabilities in a later analysis came from a VDJ recombination model fitted to out-of-frame rearrangements, and those results were checked against IGoR. A later analysis scored TCR-TCR, TCR-HLA and TCR-CMV co-occurrence with hypergeometric tests, applying a repertoire-size bias correction to TCR pairs. To estimate false discovery rates, a later analysis permuted the HLA or CMV assignments 20 times. In a later analysis, co-occurring TCRs were grouped using DBSCAN, and TCRdist sequence similarity was added for clustering within HLA-allele-positive subsets. For co-occurrence clustering, repertoires with fewer than 30,000 or more than 120,000 public chains were excluded, along with about five repertoires with anomalous nucleotide sharing. TCRdb carries this immuneACCESS record with in-frame sequences only. Its versions omit some clonotypes, under half of them owing to an unresolved V gene in the studies checked, with the rest unexplained. D and trimming were read from the DNA, whereas the V and J calls and clone size are those reported in that table. The sample profile shows about 250,000 clones; 72% of them were found once. The leading ten clones occupy around 2% of the sample.

This clone was detected once. Its antigen is not yet known. No quality values exist for individual bases; no much larger clone is one base distant. Sequencing used PBMCs. The chain was built from TRBV28 and TRBJ2-1; 8 central bases correspond to TRBD2. This TCR derives from a female donor in good health and CMV-seronegative. The sequenced DNA: TGTGCCAGCAGTCCTCCCGGGTACACTAGCGGTCCCTCCTACAATGAGCAGTTCTTC. Translation gives CASSPPGYTSGPSYNEQFF.